This T cell receptor (beta chain) was captured by sequencing in a study of shared clonotypes between healthy human individuals. As for the study in general: The study enrolled a couple of women and a few men aged 18 to 49.

Points on this clone: What it recognizes is unknown.

Data came from immunoSEQ multiplex PCR; TCRdb stores just in-frame clones and leaves some out. The data contain around 1,100,000 clones, roughly 80% of them singletons. Germline assignment: CDR1 SGHDT and CDR2 YYEEEE. V was clipped by 1 base and J by 4 bases, with 12 bases between them. CDR3 size: 15 residues. Overall study results and limits: Apart from blood, nothing was sampled; tissue repertoires likely differ.

The source is a young man in good health. Some clones in this sample may be carry-over from other donors' samples. The V gene is TRBV5-6, the J gene TRBJ1-3; D remains unclear. Specimen: memory CD4+ T cells from PBMCs. The subset is: CD45RA-negative fraction. The CDR3 spells CASSLSVASGNTIYF. CDR3 bases: TGTGCCAGCAGCTTGTCGGTCGCGTCCGGAAACACCATATATTTT. Full variable domain (missing parts from reference TRBV5-6 and TRBJ1-3): DAGVTQSPTHLIKTRGQQVTLRCSPKSGHDTVSWYQQALGQGPQFIFQYYEEEERQRGNFPDRFSGHQFPNYSSELNVNALLLGDSALYLCASSLSVASGNTIYFGEGSWLTVV.